This T cell receptor beta chain was profiled in a study of vaccination and CD4 T cells after COVID-19. CDR1 is MNHEY and CDR2 is SVGAGI in the germline V gene. V lost 4 bases and J lost 5; bases outside the gene matches: 9. The length of the CDR3 is 15 residues. Indicated treatment: roughly 10-day PBMC culture with coronavirus spike peptide pools or control peptides (ViraFEST assay). An unexposed donor provided the CD4+ T cells, which were collected before the COVID-19 pandemic (2011-2018). Cultured CD4+ T-cell DNA underwent Oncomine TCR Beta short-read sequencing. TCRdb re-called the PCR reads with MiXCR, one entry per CDR3 protein. The sample includes approximately 5,000 distinct CDR3 sequences, 40% of them seen just once. This clonotype was picked up one time. The antigen is undetermined. Overall study results and limits: A median about 90% of convalescent patients' SARS-CoV-2-reactive clones emerged only after vaccination.

This chain joins TRBV6-5 and TRBJ2-5; the match to TRBD2 covers 8 bases. The sequenced sample consisted of CD4+ T cells from blood, cultured in vitro. The sequence was obtained from a human donor in good health. This chain's CDR3 is CASSCQRGGRETQYF. The CDR3 DNA sequence: TGTGCCAGCAGTTGCCAACGGGGGGGCCGGGAGACCCAGTACTTC.